Following are 2 T cell receptor beta chains from one sample sequenced in a study of shared clonotypes between healthy human individuals. Clones were sequenced by immunoSEQ multiplex PCR, and TCRdb holds only the in-frame ones, with some missing. The sample shows roughly 2 million clones, 90% to 95% of them seen only once. The sample consisted of naive CD4+ T cells sorted from blood. Indicated subset: CD45RA+ positively selected. The origin of the receptors is a man aged 18 to 30 in good health.

CDR3: CASMEQGARGYTF. In DNA, the CDR3 is TGTGCCAGTATGGAGCAGGGGGCGCGCGGCTACACCTTC. The gene calls are TRBV19 and TRBJ1-2; 8 bases line up with TRBD1. V was clipped by 7 bases and J by 8 bases; unmatched bases: 9. In germline, CDR1 is LNHDA, CDR2 SQIVND (reference sequence). The CDR3 spans 13 residues.

This rearrangement joins TRBV29-1 to TRBJ1-3, with D uncertain. The CDR3 covers 13 residues. Germline V gene lookup returns CDR1 SQVTM and CDR2 ANQGSEA. V gave up 7 bases and J gave up 0 bases, with 10 bases separating them. The CDR3 spells CSALLGSGNTIYF. The CDR3 nucleotides read TGCAGCGCACTGTTGGGCTCTGGAAACACCATATATTTT.